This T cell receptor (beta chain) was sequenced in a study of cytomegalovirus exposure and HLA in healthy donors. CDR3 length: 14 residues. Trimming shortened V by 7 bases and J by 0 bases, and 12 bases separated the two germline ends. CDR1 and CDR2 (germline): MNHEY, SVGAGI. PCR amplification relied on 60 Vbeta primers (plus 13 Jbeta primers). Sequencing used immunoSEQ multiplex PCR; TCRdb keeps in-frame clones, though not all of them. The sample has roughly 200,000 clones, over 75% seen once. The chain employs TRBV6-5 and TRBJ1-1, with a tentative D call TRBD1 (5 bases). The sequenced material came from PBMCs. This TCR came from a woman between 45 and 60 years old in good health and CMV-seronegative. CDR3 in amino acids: CASKSGLLNTEAFF. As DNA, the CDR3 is TGTGCCAGCAAATCGGGACTTTTGAACACTGAAGCTTTCTTT.